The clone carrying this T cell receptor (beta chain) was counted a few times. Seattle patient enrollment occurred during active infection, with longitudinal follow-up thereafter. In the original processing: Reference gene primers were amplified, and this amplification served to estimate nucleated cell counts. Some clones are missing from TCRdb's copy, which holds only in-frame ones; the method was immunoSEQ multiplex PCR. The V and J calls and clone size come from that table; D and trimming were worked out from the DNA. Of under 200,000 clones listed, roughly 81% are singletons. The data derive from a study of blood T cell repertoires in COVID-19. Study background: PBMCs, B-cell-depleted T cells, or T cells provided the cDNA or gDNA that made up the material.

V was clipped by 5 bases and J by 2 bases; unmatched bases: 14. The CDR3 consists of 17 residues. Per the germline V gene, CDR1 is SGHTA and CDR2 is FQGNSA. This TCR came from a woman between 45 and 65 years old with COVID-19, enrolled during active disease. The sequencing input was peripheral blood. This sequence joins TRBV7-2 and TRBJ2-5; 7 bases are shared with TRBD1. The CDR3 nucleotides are TGTGCCAGCAGCCCTAGACAGGGCGGCACGGGGCAAGAGACCCAGTACTTC. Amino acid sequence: CASSPRQGGTGQETQYF.